This T cell receptor beta chain emerged from a study of T cells in Graves' hyperthyroidism and ophthalmopathy. Study at large: Specimen type is peripheral blood, collected at initial diagnosis prior to any treatment.

Many counts were recorded for this clonotype. It was RNA transcripts that yielded the amplified TCR beta CDR3 regions. The HTBI primer set was used in a first-round RT-PCR of the TCR CDR3. TCRdb re-derived calls from the multiplex PCR reads in MiXCR, one entry per CDR3 protein. The sample includes more than 350,000 distinct CDR3 sequences, about 15% of them seen just once. No progression to ophthalmopathy during 18 months of follow-up defined stable disease. Investigators excluded patients with uncontrolled infection, other autoimmune disease, pregnancy or lactation. Diagnosing involved the use of clinical symptoms, serum thyroxine and TRAb, thyroid ultrasound and orbital computed tomography. Germline CDR1 reads SGHRS; CDR2 reads YFSETQ. J lost 7 bases, V lost 1 base, and 10 bases had no gene match. CDR3 length equals 16 residues.

This TCR came from a young woman with Graves' hyperthyroidism. What was sequenced was blood. V usage is TRBV5-1 and J usage is TRBJ2-7; 11 nucleotides agree with TRBD1. In DNA form, the CDR3 reads TGCGCCAGCAGCTTGCCTCGGGACAGGGGGATGGAGGAGCAGTACTTC. The encoded protein is CASSLPRDRGMEEQYF.